Listed below are T cell receptor beta chains from one sample, sequenced in a study of CD8 T cells in Susac syndrome. TCRdb re-called the immunoSEQ multiplex PCR reads with MiXCR, one entry per CDR3 protein. This table has under 200,000 distinct CDR3 sequences, roughly 95% appearing once. The specimen was CD4+ T cells from PBMCs. The receptors originated from a human donor with Susac syndrome. The CDR3 runs from the conserved cysteine through the conserved F or W. A D gene is named only where the DNA matches it firmly.

D: -; J: TRBJ1-3; V: TRBV6-5; DNA: TGTGCCAGCAGCCCAGGACAGACTGGAAACACCATATATTTT; CDR3: CASSPGQTGNTIYF
D: -; J: TRBJ1-6; V: TRBV14; DNA: TGTGCCAGCAGCCAAGAAAGCGGGAATTCACCCCTCCACTTT; CDR3: CASSQESGNSPLHF
D: -; J: TRBJ1-5; V: TRBV20-1; DNA: TGCAGTGCTAGCCAGTGGGACGGACGCAATCAGCCCCAGCATTTT; CDR3: CSASQWDGRNQPQHF
D: -; J: TRBJ2-1; V: TRBV30; DNA: TGTGCCTGGAGTCGTGGTTTAGCAGGAGATGAGCAGTTCTTC; CDR3: CAWSRGLAGDEQFF
D: -; J: TRBJ2-4; V: TRBV27; DNA: TGTGCCAGCAGTCATTTAACCACCGGCTTGTCCAAAAACATTCAGTACTTC; CDR3: CASSHLTTGLSKNIQYF
D: -; J: TRBJ2-3; V: TRBV10-3; DNA: TGTGCCATCAGTACAGGGATGGACACGCAGTATTTT; CDR3: CAISTGMDTQYF
D: -; J: TRBJ2-1; V: TRBV12-3/TRBV12-4; DNA: TGTGCCAGCAGTTTAGCGATCGGGTCCGAGCAGTTCTTC; CDR3: CASSLAIGSEQFF
D: TRBD1; J: TRBJ2-3; V: TRBV25-1; DNA: TGTGCCTCTGCCCCGGGACAGGTCACAGATACGCAGTATTTT; CDR3: CASAPGQVTDTQYF
D: TRBD1; J: TRBJ1-2; V: TRBV29-1; DNA: TGCAGCCTGGGGTTGGGGACAGGGGACGGCTACACCTTC; CDR3: CSLGLGTGDGYTF
D: TRBD1; J: TRBJ1-2; V: TRBV20-1; DNA: TGCAGTGCTAGACCCCCATCGGGGACAGGGGGCTCTAACTATGGCTACACCTTC; CDR3: CSARPPSGTGGSNYGYTF
D: -; J: TRBJ2-2; V: TRBV28; DNA: TGTGCCAGCAGTTTCGGGCCGAAGACGCACACCGGGGAGCTGTTTTTT; CDR3: CASSFGPKTHTGELFF
D: -; J: TRBJ1-5; V: TRBV7-9; DNA: TGTGCCAGCAGCAAAGGAGTGTGGGAGCCCCAGCATTTT; CDR3: CASSKGVWEPQHF
D: -; J: TRBJ1-5; V: TRBV7-8; DNA: TGTGCCAGCACCGACCAGGGTAGCAATCAGCCCCAGCATTTT; CDR3: CASTDQGSNQPQHF
D: -; J: TRBJ2-6; V: TRBV7-2; DNA: TGTGCCAGCAGCTCTCCGGGCGGTGCTGGGGCCAACGTCCTGACTTTC; CDR3: CASSSPGGAGANVLTF
D: -; J: TRBJ1-1; V: TRBV29-1; DNA: TGCAGCGCAAAAACAGGGCTGGGGAACACTGAAGCTTTCTTT; CDR3: CSAKTGLGNTEAFF